This TCR beta chain was observed in a study of identical twins. General observations from the study: Low generation-probability sequences were in excess among twin-shared out-of-frame alpha sequences.

In germline, CDR1 is SGHRS, CDR2 YFSETQ. Trimming left V 7 bases short and J 5 bases short, with 15 bases between. This CDR3 is built from 13 residues. About this clonotype itself: Its antigen is unidentified.

Unique molecular identifiers were in the cDNA, with template-switch universal primer binding. TCRdb reanalysed the 5' RACE reads using MiXCR and keeps one entry per CDR3 protein. The sample shows approximately 500,000 distinct CDR3 sequences, 20% to 25% of them seen only once. These same records also appear under a second study, on T cells expressing NK-cell markers. That source adds: Leadership of the CD3+CD56-NKG2C+ fraction also belonged to these clonotypes in four donors.

The sequence was obtained from a woman aged 18-29 years in good health. The chain recombines TRBV5-1 with TRBJ2-5, with D unresolved. The material sequenced was CD4+ T cells sorted from blood. DNA of the CDR3: TGCGCCAGCTCTGGGCTACCTGCCGAGACCCAGTACTTC. Protein product: CASSGLPAETQYF. Together with reference TRBV5-1 and TRBJ2-5, the CDR3 gives the full variable domain: KAGVTQTPRYLIKTRGQQVTLSCSPISGHRSVSWYQQTPGQGLQFLFEYFSETQRNKGNFPGRFSGRQFSNSRSEMNVSTLELGDSALYLCASSGLPAETQYFGPGTRLLVL.